This TCR beta chain was profiled in a study of cytomegalovirus exposure and HLA in healthy donors. Study-wide points: Later, TCR association rates were found to vary by HLA locus, highest for DRB1 and lowest for HLA-C. The authors judged a highly shared variant cluster likely a sequencing artifact.

The length of the CDR3 is 13 residues. V lost 6 bases, J lost 6 bases, and 4 bases stayed unmatched. Germline V gene lookup returns CDR1 MNHEY and CDR2 SVGAGI. Points on this clone: Its antigen remains unidentified.

The PCR contained 60 Vbeta and 13 Jbeta primers. Measured with immunoSEQ multiplex PCR; TCRdb has only the in-frame clones, and not every one. The sample lists some 190,000 clones; over 65% were seen once. This sequence originates from a man between 18 and 35 years old in good health and CMV-seronegative. Sequencing was performed on PBMCs. This chain links TRBV6-5 with TRBJ1-5; 8 bases agree with TRBD1. The CDR3 sequence is CASSRGQGQPQHF. CDR3 nucleotide sequence: TGTGCCAGCAGCAGGGGGCAGGGTCAGCCCCAGCATTTT.